Each of the 15 T cell receptor beta chains below was sequenced from the same sample in a study of T cell changes during pregnancy in multiple sclerosis. Sequencing used immunoSEQ multiplex PCR; TCRdb keeps in-frame clones, though not all of them. This table holds over 85,000 clones, 75% to 95% found once. Sequenced material: peripheral blood, taken after pregnancy. Receptor source: a female donor in good health, enrolled as a control in a pregnancy study.

The chain couples TRBV7-6 to TRBJ2-5; TRBD2 matches 10 bases. CDR1 is SGHVS, CDR2 FNYEAQ, per germline. This CDR3 has 17 residues. The junction had 5 bases not matched to a gene; V was cut back by 1 base and J by 0 bases. The CDR3 DNA reads TGTGCCAGCAGCTTAGGGGTAGCGGGGGGATACCAAGAGACCCAGTACTTC. Translated: CASSLGVAGGYQETQYF. Filled out from reference TRBV7-6 and TRBJ2-5, the complete variable domain reads GAGVSQSPRYKVTKRGQDVALRCDPISGHVSLYWYRQALGQGPEFLTYFNYEAQQDKSGLPNDRFSAERPEGSISTLTIQRTEQRDSAMYRCASSLGVAGGYQETQYFGPGTRLLVL.

This chain links TRBV19 with TRBJ1-2, with D maybe TRBD1 (5 bases). V lost 3 bases and J lost 7, with 12 bases in between. Germline values: CDR1 LNHDA, CDR2 SQIVND (reference sequence). CDR3 length: 13 amino acids. CDR3 in DNA: TGTGCCAGTAGTATTTCGGGGGGTAGTGGCTACACCTTC. This sequence encodes CASSISGGSGYTF.

The chain links TRBV11-2 to TRBJ2-5; 9 nucleotides line up with TRBD1. The CDR3 is 15 amino acids. The V gene's germline CDR1 is SGHAT and CDR2 FQNNGV. Trimming cost V 5 bases and J 6 bases; bases outside gene matches: 10. DNA for the CDR3: TGTGCCAGCAGCAACCGGGACAGGGCAGAGAAGACCCAGTACTTC. As protein: CASSNRDRAEKTQYF. Filled out from reference TRBV11-2 and TRBJ2-5, the complete variable domain reads EAGVAQSPRYKIIEKRQSVAFWCNPISGHATLYWYQQILGQGPKLLIQFQNNGVVDDSQLPKDRFSAERLKGVDSTLKIQPAKLEDSAVYLCASSNRDRAEKTQYFGPGTRLLVL.

This clone was found a few times. The chain carries TRBV5-8 and TRBJ2-7; no definite D call. The CDR3 is 17 amino acids. The V gene's germline CDR1 is SGHTS and CDR2 YDEGEE. V lost 0 bases and J 5 bases, leaving 21 bases between the germline ends. CDR3 coding DNA: TGTGCCAGCAGCTTGGACGGTTCGAGGAAGGAAGTCCACGAGCAGTACTTC. Protein: CASSLDGSRKEVHEQYF.

V gene TRBV2 combines with J gene TRBJ1-1, with a weak D call TRBD1 (6 bases). Trimming took off 6 bases at V and 2 bases at J, with 19 bases between the two ends. Germline V gene sequence: CDR1 SNHLY, CDR2 FYNNEI. CDR3 length: 16 residues. The chain's CDR3 is CASSANAAGDNTEAFF. The CDR3 DNA reads TGTGCCAGCAGCGCAAACGCGGCAGGGGATAACACTGAAGCTTTCTTT.

The V gene is TRBV5-1, the J gene TRBJ2-7; D is possibly TRBD2 (6 bases). V was clipped by 0 bases and J by 3 bases, with 13 bases between them. The CDR3 sequence is 15 residues long. Germline assignment: CDR1 SGHRS and CDR2 YFSETQ. CDR3 sequence (DNA): TGCGCCAGCAGCTTGGGCGGGGTCGGGGGCTACGAGCAGTACTTC. Its translation is CASSLGGVGGYEQYF.

The rearrangement links TRBV6-5 to TRBJ2-1; 10 bases are shared with TRBD2. Germline V gives CDR1 MNHEY, CDR2 SVGAGI. This CDR3 contains 13 residues. With V trimmed by 8 bases and J by 10 bases, 8 bases remained unmatched. This CDR3 is CASLSGGGGEQFF. Written as DNA, the CDR3 is TGTGCCAGCCTCAGCGGGGGGGGAGGGGAGCAGTTCTTC.

This chain connects TRBV18 to TRBJ2-3; no definite D call. With 3 bases removed from V and 0 bases from J, the gap between germline ends came to 13 bases. Germline CDR1 and CDR2: KGHSH and LQKENI. This CDR3 comprises 16 residues. CDR3 nucleotide sequence: TGTGCCAGCTCACCGAGAGGTGCCGCTAGCACAGATACGCAGTATTTT. As protein: CASSPRGAASTDTQYF.

This chain joins TRBV9 and TRBJ2-1; TRBD2 matches at 16 bases. This CDR3 has 19 amino acids. V shed 4 bases and J 4 bases; nucleotides not matched to a gene: 11. Germline V lookup: CDR1 SGDLS, CDR2 YYNGEE. The CDR3 here is CASSSPRGTSGGEYNEQFF. The CDR3 DNA reads as TGTGCCAGCAGCTCCCCCAGGGGGACTAGCGGGGGGGAATACAATGAGCAGTTCTTC.

The chain uses TRBV11-3 and TRBJ2-1; D is possibly TRBD2 (5 bases). The V end lost 5 bases, the J end lost 4 bases, and 18 bases lay between the germline ends. The CDR3 is 16 amino acids. Germline V lookup: CDR1 SGHNT, CDR2 YENEEA. CDR3 coding DNA: TGTGCCAGCAGCCCTGGGTACGAGGGCAAATACAATGAGCAGTTCTTC. It encodes CASSPGYEGKYNEQFF.

The rearrangement links TRBV4-1 to TRBJ1-1; 10 nucleotides match TRBD1. The J segment lost 0 bases and the V segment lost 3 bases, leaving 10 bases of the junction unmatched. Germline V gene sequence: CDR1 MGHRA, CDR2 YSYEKL. The CDR3 length is 18 residues. DNA for the CDR3: TGCGCCAGCAGCCATCCACCGGGACAGGGGACCGTGAACACTGAAGCTTTCTTT. It specifies CASSHPPGQGTVNTEAFF.

This sequence joins TRBV11-2 and TRBJ2-3; possibly TRBD1 for D (6 bases). This CDR3 region has 15 residues. V lost 2 bases and J 4 bases, leaving 13 bases between the germline ends. Germline lookup yields CDR1 SGHAT and CDR2 FQNNGV. The CDR3 DNA reads as TGTGCCAGCAGCTTACGGGGCAGGGGAGCAGATACGCAGTATTTT. Its translation: CASSLRGRGADTQYF.

This clone showed up just a few times. The chain uses TRBV6-5 and TRBJ1-6, with 8 bases matching TRBD1. The germline V gene encodes CDR1 MNHEY and CDR2 SVGAGI. The CDR3 extends over 15 amino acids. The trim removed 6 bases at V and 9 bases at J, leaving 10 bases unmatched. CDR3 amino acids: CASSLTQGGRSPLHF. The CDR3 nucleotides are TGTGCCAGCAGCCTAACACAGGGGGGACGTTCACCCCTCCACTTT.

The chain combines TRBV6-5 with TRBJ2-3, with TRBD1 as a possible D gene (6 bases). Germline V gene sequence: CDR1 MNHEY, CDR2 SVGAGI. The V end lost 5 bases, the J end lost 6 bases, and 15 bases lay between the germline ends. The CDR3 spans 14 residues. CDR3 loop: CASSPRTVMDTQYF. CDR3 DNA sequence: TGTGCCAGCAGTCCCAGGACAGTAATGGATACGCAGTATTTT.

This clone appeared once. The V call is TRBV28, the J call TRBJ1-5, with 8 bases fitting TRBD1. From germline, CDR1 is MDHEN and CDR2 SYDVKM. The CDR3 has 14 amino acids. The V segment lost 6 bases and the J segment 4 bases; nucleotides outside the gene matches: 5. This CDR3 is CASRRTGQNQPQHF. CDR3 nucleotide sequence: TGTGCCAGCAGACGGACAGGGCAAAATCAGCCCCAGCATTTT.